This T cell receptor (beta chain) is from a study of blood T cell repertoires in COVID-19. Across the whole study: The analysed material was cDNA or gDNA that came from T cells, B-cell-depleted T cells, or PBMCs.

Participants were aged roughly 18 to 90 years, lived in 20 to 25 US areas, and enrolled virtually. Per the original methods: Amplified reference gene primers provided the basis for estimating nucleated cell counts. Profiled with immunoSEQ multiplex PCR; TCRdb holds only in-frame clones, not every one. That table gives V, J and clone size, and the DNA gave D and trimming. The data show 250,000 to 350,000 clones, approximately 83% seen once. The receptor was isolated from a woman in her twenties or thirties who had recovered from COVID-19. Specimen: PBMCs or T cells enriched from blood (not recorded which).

CDR3: CSVEGIPISAYTF. CDR3 coding DNA: TGCAGCGTTGAGGGCATCCCAATCAGTGCGTACACCTTC. This sequence joins TRBV29-1 and TRBJ1-2; D gene ambiguous. CDR3 length: 13 amino acids. Germline-derived CDR1 and CDR2 are SQVTM and ANQGSEA. The germline V and J ends were trimmed by 3 bases and 11 bases, with 19 bases remaining between them.